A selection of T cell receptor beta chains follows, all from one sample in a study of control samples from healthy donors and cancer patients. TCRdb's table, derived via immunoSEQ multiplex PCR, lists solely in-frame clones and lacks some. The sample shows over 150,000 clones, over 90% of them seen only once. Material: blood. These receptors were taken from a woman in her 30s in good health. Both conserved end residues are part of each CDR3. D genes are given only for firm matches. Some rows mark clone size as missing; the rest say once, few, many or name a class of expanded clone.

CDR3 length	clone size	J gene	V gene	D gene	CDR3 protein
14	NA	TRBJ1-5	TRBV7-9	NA	CASAPPGSNQPQHF
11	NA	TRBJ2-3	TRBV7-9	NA	CASSLADTQYF
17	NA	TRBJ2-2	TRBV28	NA	CASSLYQGWENTGELFF
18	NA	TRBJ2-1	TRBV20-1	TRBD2	CSASSSGGARSSYNEQFF
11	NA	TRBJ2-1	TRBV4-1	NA	CASSQNNEQFF
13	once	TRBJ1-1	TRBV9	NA	CASSPTGNTEAFF
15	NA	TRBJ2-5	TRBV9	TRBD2	CASSAGLAGGETQYF
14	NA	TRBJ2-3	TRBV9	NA	CASSGSGRVGTQYF
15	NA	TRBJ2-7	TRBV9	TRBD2	CASSVGVAGFYEQYF
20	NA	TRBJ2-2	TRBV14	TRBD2	CASSHPLWASGRDDTGELFF
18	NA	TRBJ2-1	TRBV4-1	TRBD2	CASSQALFGLAGVPEQFF
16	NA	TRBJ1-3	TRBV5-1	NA	CASSLGPNLGGNTIYF
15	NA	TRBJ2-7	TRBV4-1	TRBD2	CASSQGLAKSYEQYF